The 15 T cell receptor beta chains below all came from one sample that was sequenced in a study of control samples from healthy donors and cancer patients. Using immunoSEQ multiplex PCR, the repertoire was profiled, and TCRdb retains in-frame clones only, with some absent. The sample yields roughly 100,000 clones, around 89% seen once. The sample was PBMCs. The receptors originated from a man between 60 and 75 years old with lung cancer.

The chain joins TRBV3-1 (or the pseudogene TRBV3-2) to TRBJ1-4, with D hard to call. The germline V gene has CDR1 LGHDT and CDR2 YNNKEL (reference sequence). The V and J ends lost 0 bases and 11 bases respectively, with 13 bases between them. The CDR3 contains 14 residues. For the CDR3, the DNA is TGTGCCAGCAGCCAAGATCTAAACAGCCCTAAACTGTTTTTT. Its protein product is CASSQDLNSPKLFF.

V and J are TRBV15 and TRBJ1-1, with D perhaps matching TRBD1 (6 bases). V dropped 5 bases and J dropped 1 base, with 14 bases sitting between them. CDR3 length: 15 residues. Germline CDR1 LNHNV, CDR2 YYDKDF (reference sequence). The CDR3 here is CATSREQGPNTEAFF. The CDR3 coding sequence is TGTGCCACCAGCCGCGAACAGGGACCGAACACTGAAGCTTTCTTT.

This sequence joins TRBV7-9 and TRBJ1-2; D is possibly TRBD1 (5 bases). This CDR3 is 13 amino acids long. V gave up 2 bases and J gave up 7 bases, with 11 bases separating them. Germline V CDR1 and CDR2: SEHNR, FQNEAQ (reference sequence). As DNA, the CDR3 is TGTGCCAGCAGCTTAAACTCGGGGACTGGCTACACCTTC. As protein: CASSLNSGTGYTF.

The chain links TRBV27 to TRBJ1-2; 8 bases align to TRBD1. Germline CDR1 MNHEY, CDR2 SMNVEV (reference sequence). Trimming at V came to 2 bases and at J to 4 bases, leaving 6 bases not matched to a gene. This CDR3 has 15 amino acids. Here the CDR3 reads CASSLQGALPYGYTF. The CDR3 bases are TGTGCCAGCAGTTTACAGGGGGCCCTGCCCTATGGCTACACCTTC.

CDR3 residues: CASSYSPDRTNTEAFF. Here the CDR3 DNA reads TGTGCCAGCAGTTACTCGCCCGACAGGACGAACACTGAAGCTTTCTTT. This chain connects TRBV6-5 to TRBJ1-1, with TRBD1 as a possible D gene (6 bases). V was pared by 0 bases and J by 1 base, with 12 bases between. The CDR3 is 16 amino acids. CDR1 MNHEY and CDR2 SVGAGI come from the germline V gene.

The CDR3 protein is CATSSRGGLLGQYF. CDR3 bases: TGTGCCACCAGCAGTAGAGGGGGCCTCCTAGGGCAGTACTTC. This chain uses TRBV15 with TRBJ2-7; 7 bases map to TRBD1. V was clipped by 3 bases and J by 9 bases; unmatched bases: 11. Germline V gene data show CDR1 as LNHNV and CDR2 as YYDKDF (reference sequence). The CDR3 has 14 residues. The variable domain in full, completed from reference TRBV15 and TRBJ2-7, reads DAMVIQNPRYQVTQFGKPVTLSCSQTLNHNVMYWYQQKSSQAPKLLFHYYDKDFNNEADTPDNFQSRRPNTSFCFLDIRSPGLGDTAMYLCATSSRGGLLGQYFGPGTRLTVT.

The chain uses TRBV5-1 and TRBJ1-4, with D unresolved. From germline, CDR1 is SGHRS and CDR2 YFSETQ. Between the trimmed V and J ends, which lost 0 bases and 3 bases, there was a span of 3 bases. The CDR3 runs 13 residues. CDR3 residues: CASSLAPNEKLFF. The CDR3 DNA reads TGCGCCAGCAGCTTGGCCCCTAATGAAAAACTGTTTTTT.

The chain combines TRBV7-8 with TRBJ2-4; D is ambiguous. Germline loops: CDR1 SGHVS, CDR2 FQNEAQ. Trimming left V 1 base short and J 7 bases short, with 14 bases between. The length of the CDR3 is 15 residues. CDR3 sequence reads: CASSLVAGFSNIQYF. DNA for the CDR3: TGTGCCAGCAGCTTAGTCGCAGGTTTTTCGAACATTCAGTACTTC. The full variable domain, in which reference TRBV7-8 and TRBJ2-4 provide the parts outside the CDR3, is GAGVSQSPRYKVAKRGQDVALRCDPISGHVSLFWYQQALGQGPEFLTYFQNEAQLDKSGLPSDRFFAERPEGSVSTLKIQRTQQEDSAVYLCASSLVAGFSNIQYFGAGTRLSVL.

This sequence joins TRBV5-6 and TRBJ2-3; 13 bases agree with TRBD2. Germline trimming cut 5 bases from V and 3 bases from J; bases unmatched to any gene: 6. Germline lookup yields CDR1 SGHDT and CDR2 YYEEEE. This CDR3 spans 16 amino acids. In nucleotides, the CDR3 is TGTGCCAGCAGTGTAAGGACTAGCGGGGGAACAGATACGCAGTATTTT. It specifies CASSVRTSGGTDTQYF.

The V gene is TRBV6-1, the J gene TRBJ2-5, with D perhaps TRBD1 or TRBD2 (5 bases each). This CDR3 comprises 15 residues. CDR1 is MNHNS and CDR2 is SASEGT in the germline V gene. The V end lost 2 bases, the J end lost 1 base, and 11 bases lay between the germline ends. CDR3: CASSENPGTQETQYF. The CDR3 nucleotides read TGTGCCAGCAGTGAAAACCCGGGGACCCAAGAGACCCAGTACTTC.

The table lists this clone with a count of one. V and J are TRBV7-2 and TRBJ2-4; the D gene is possibly TRBD2 (5 bases). The CDR3 sequence is 17 residues long. CDR1 is SGHTA and CDR2 is FQGNSA in the germline V gene. The V end lost 0 bases, the J end lost 5 bases, and 17 bases lay between the germline ends. CDR3 DNA: TGTGCCAGCAGCTTAGCGTTGAGCGGAACCCTAGAAAACATTCAGTACTTC. As protein: CASSLALSGTLENIQYF.

The chain recombines TRBV19 with TRBJ1-1, with D perhaps TRBD1 (6 bases). CDR1 LNHDA and CDR2 SQIVND come from the germline V gene (reference sequence). The CDR3 consists of 15 residues. V was trimmed by 5 bases and J by 4 bases, leaving 17 bases between them. The CDR3 sequence is CASSPLRDRPTEAFF. The DNA for the CDR3 is TGTGCCAGTAGTCCCTTAAGAGACAGGCCCACTGAAGCTTTCTTT. Based on the CDR3 plus reference TRBV19 and TRBJ1-1, the full variable domain is DGGITQSPKYLFRKEGQNVTLSCEQNLNHDAMYWYRQDPGQGLRLIYYSQIVNDFQKGDIAEGYSVSREKKESFPLTVTSAQKNPTAFYLCASSPLRDRPTEAFFGQGTRLTVV.

Turning to this clone: The sample has other DNA sequences that encode this CDR3 too. The V gene is TRBV9, the J gene TRBJ2-5, with a weak D call TRBD2 (6 bases). The CDR3 runs to 14 residues. Germline lookup yields CDR1 SGDLS and CDR2 YYNGEE. V lost 0 bases to trimming and J lost 2 bases, with 8 bases between them. The CDR3 bases are TGTGCCAGCAGCGTAGGCGGAGGGCAAGAGACCCAGTACTTC. Amino acid sequence: CASSVGGGQETQYF.

This chain connects TRBV11-3 to TRBJ2-5, with D hard to call. CDR1 is SGHNT and CDR2 is YENEEA in the germline V gene. V was cut by 4 bases and J by 2 bases, with 14 bases left in between. The CDR3 is 15 amino acids. In DNA, the CDR3 is TGTGCCAGCAGCTCCCCGGGTAGGAATCAAGAGACCCAGTACTTC. Protein: CASSSPGRNQETQYF.

J is TRBJ1-6 and V is TRBV10-3; TRBD1 agrees at 8 bases. CDR3 size: 15 residues. Trimming removed 6 bases from V and 8 bases from J; junction bases left unmatched: 9. Germline V gene lookup returns CDR1 ENHRY and CDR2 SYGVKD. CDR3 loop: CAIRRQGFLDSPLHF. Here the CDR3 DNA reads TGTGCCATCAGAAGACAGGGGTTTTTGGATTCACCCCTCCACTTT.